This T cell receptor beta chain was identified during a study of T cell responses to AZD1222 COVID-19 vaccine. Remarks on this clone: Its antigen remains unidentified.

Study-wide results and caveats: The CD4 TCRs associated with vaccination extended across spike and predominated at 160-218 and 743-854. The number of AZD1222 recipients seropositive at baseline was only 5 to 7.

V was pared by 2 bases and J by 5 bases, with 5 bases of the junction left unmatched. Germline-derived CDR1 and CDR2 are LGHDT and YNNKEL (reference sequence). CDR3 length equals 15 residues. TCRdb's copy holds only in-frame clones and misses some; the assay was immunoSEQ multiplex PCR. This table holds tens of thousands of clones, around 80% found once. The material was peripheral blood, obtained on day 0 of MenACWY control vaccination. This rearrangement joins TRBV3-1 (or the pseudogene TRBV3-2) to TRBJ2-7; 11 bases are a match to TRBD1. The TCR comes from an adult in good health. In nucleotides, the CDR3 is TGTGCCAGCAGCCAAATGGGACAGGGGGTAAACGAGCAGTACTTC. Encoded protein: CASSQMGQGVNEQYF.